Listed here are 20 T cell receptor beta chains from one sample, sequenced in a study of blood T cells in healthy people across ages (dated by TCRdb to about 2015). Library preparation employed 5' RACE. Sequencing instrument: Illumina HiSeq 2500. A second PCR of about 6 to 11 cycles was run with a J-beta primer mix and a sample-barcoded 5' primer. The raw public data were reprocessed by TCRdb itself: fastp quality trimming at Q25, MiXCR clonotype calling, in-frame beta chains only. Rows matching on CDR3 protein sequence are summarized as one entry with the most common DNA and genes. This sample is represented by 700,000 to 950,000 distinct CDR3 sequences; roughly 45% of them were singletons. The ten largest clones represent 20% to 25% of the sample. The sequencing input was blood. Receptors were obtained from a woman aged 60-75 years in good health.

This sequence joins TRBV6-1 and TRBJ1-5; TRBD1 matches 12 bases. V shed 4 bases and J 2 bases; nucleotides not matched to a gene: 9. The germline V gene has CDR1 MNHNS and CDR2 SASEGT. This CDR3 is 18 amino acids long. CDR3 in DNA: TGTGCCAGCAGTGCCTCCGGGACAGGGGGCATCGGCAATCAGCCCCAGCATTTT. Its translation: CASSASGTGGIGNQPQHF.

The chain recombines TRBV18 with TRBJ2-7; 11 bases fit TRBD2. Trimming cost V 4 bases and J 7 bases; bases outside gene matches: 9. The CDR3 totals 15 residues. The germline CDR1 and CDR2 sequences are KGHSH and LQKENI. The CDR3 protein is CASSQLAGVYNEQYF. The CDR3 DNA follows: TGTGCCAGCTCACAACTAGCGGGGGTTTACAATGAGCAGTACTTC.

Note on this clonotype: Mismatch with germline at one junction end may stem from a read error. The chain links TRBV27 to TRBJ2-5; 9 nucleotides align to TRBD1. The J call may be mistaken, given a closer DNA end match to TRBJ2-7. This CDR3 spans 18 amino acids. Germline V gives CDR1 MNHEY, CDR2 SMNVEV (reference sequence). The CDR3 DNA reads TGTGCCAACAGTTTCTTTACTGCCGGGACAGGGTGGGCCTACGAGCAGTACTTC. Its protein product is CANSFFTAGTGWAYEQYF.

This clonotype was seen a few times. The chain combines TRBV6-1 with TRBJ2-2, with 13 nucleotides matching TRBD2. CDR1 and CDR2 from the germline V gene are MNHNS and SASEGT. This CDR3 is 17 amino acids long. The junction had 10 bases not matched to a gene; V was cut back by 9 bases and J by 3 bases. The CDR3 sequence: CASPGLAGIRYTGELFF. The DNA for the CDR3 is TGTGCCAGTCCGGGACTAGCGGGGATTAGGTACACCGGGGAGCTGTTTTTT.

In its sample, this clonotype was seen many times. V and J are TRBV24-1 and TRBJ2-5; TRBD2 matches 12 bases. Trimming cost V 7 bases and J 3 bases; bases outside gene matches: 2. CDR1 is KGHDR, CDR2 SFDVKD, per germline. This CDR3 is 14 amino acids long. CDR3 sequence reads: CATSRTSGEETQYF. The DNA for the CDR3 is TGTGCCACCAGCAGGACTAGCGGGGAAGAGACCCAGTACTTC.

The J gene is TRBJ1-5, the V gene TRBV7-4, with 10 bases identical to TRBD1. The CDR3 consists of 19 residues. V gave up 4 bases and J gave up 0 bases; unmatched junction bases: 12. CDR1 SGHVT and CDR2 SQSDAQ come from the germline V gene. CDR3 sequence (DNA): TGTGCCAGCAGCTCACAAACTCCGGGACAGGGGATTAGCAATCAGCCCCAGCATTTT. Its protein is CASSSQTPGQGISNQPQHF.

This chain uses TRBV6-5 with TRBJ2-7; D might be TRBD1 (5 bases). Trimming removed 2 bases from V and 2 bases from J, with 16 bases in between. The germline V gene encodes CDR1 MNHEY and CDR2 SVGAGI. The CDR3 runs to 16 residues. CDR3 loop: CASSYGRTPKPYEQYF. The CDR3, as DNA: TGTGCCAGCAGTTACGGGCGGACACCCAAACCCTACGAGCAGTACTTC.

The chain combines TRBV3-1 with TRBJ2-1, with TRBD1 matching 10 bases. This CDR3 has 16 residues. V shed 8 bases and J 2 bases; nucleotides not matched to a gene: 9. Looked up from germline, CDR1 is LGHDT and CDR2 is YNNKEL (reference sequence). CDR3 nucleotide sequence: TGTGCCAGCGGTGGGGGTGACAGGGGGCCCTACAATGAGCAGTTCTTC. Translated, it gives CASGGGDRGPYNEQFF.

The chain employs TRBV14 and TRBJ2-7; no definite D call. The end of the DNA is better explained by TRBJ2-5, so the J call may be wrong. The CDR3 runs to 14 residues. Germline V gene lookup returns CDR1 SGHDN and CDR2 FVKESK. The CDR3 protein is CASSQGIQTGTQYF. The CDR3, as DNA: TGTGCCAGCAGCCAAGGAATTCAAACCGGGACCCAGTACTTC.

J is TRBJ1-2 and V is TRBV24-1; the D gene is possibly TRBD1 (5 bases). V shed 3 bases and J shed 1 base, with 20 bases lying between them. There are 18 residues in the CDR3. The germline gives CDR1 KGHDR, CDR2 SFDVKD. Here the CDR3 reads CATSDRPGRRGDNYGYTF. The CDR3 nucleotides read TGTGCCACCAGTGATCGCCCGGGACGGAGAGGGGATAACTATGGCTACACCTTC.

The chain is built from TRBV11-2 and TRBJ2-7, with 12 nucleotides matching TRBD2. Germline-derived CDR1 and CDR2 are SGHAT and FQNNGV. The CDR3 extends over 16 amino acids. V gave up 5 bases and J gave up 1 base; unmatched junction bases: 6. The DNA for the CDR3 is TGTGCCAGCAGCCCGAAACTAGCGGGAGGATCCTACGAGCAGTACTTC. Translated: CASSPKLAGGSYEQYF.

This chain links TRBV7-3 with TRBJ2-3; possibly TRBD2 for D (5 bases). V was shortened by 2 bases and J by 4 bases, with 10 bases between the two germline ends. CDR1 and CDR2 from the germline V gene are SGHTA and FQGTGA. The CDR3 length is 14 residues. CDR3 DNA: TGTGCCAGCAGCTTAGTGGGAGTAGCAGATACGCAGTATTTT. It specifies CASSLVGVADTQYF. The whole variable domain, filled in from reference TRBV7-3 and TRBJ2-3, reads GAGVSQTPSNKVTEKGKYVELRCDPISGHTALYWYRQSLGQGPEFLIYFQGTGAADDSGLPNDRFFAVRPEGSVSTLKIQRTERGDSAVYLCASSLVGVADTQYFGPGTRLTVL.

The rearrangement joins TRBV20-1 to TRBJ2-3; D remains ambiguous. The CDR3 runs to 13 residues. In germline, CDR1 is DFQATT, CDR2 SNEGSKA (reference sequence). V lost 1 base and J lost 2, with 7 bases in between. The CDR3 sequence is CSARADTTDTQYF. DNA for the CDR3: TGCAGTGCTAGAGCCGACACCACAGATACGCAGTATTTT.

This chain links TRBV19 with TRBJ1-2, with 7 bases matching TRBD1. V gave up 4 bases and J gave up 3 bases; unmatched junction bases: 8. This CDR3 region has 15 residues. The germline gives CDR1 LNHDA, CDR2 SQIVND (reference sequence). The DNA of the CDR3 is TGTGCCAGTAGTACCCGACAGGGTCTGGACTATGGCTACACCTTC. Translation gives CASSTRQGLDYGYTF.

This clonotype was seen only a few times. The genes are TRBV9 and TRBJ2-3; D ambiguous. V lost 4 bases, J lost 1 base, and 13 bases lay in between. The CDR3 length is 15 residues. The germline V gene has CDR1 SGDLS and CDR2 YYNGEE. The chain's CDR3 is CASSYKATGTDTQYF. The CDR3 DNA reads TGTGCCAGCAGCTATAAGGCGACGGGCACAGATACGCAGTATTTT. Based on the CDR3 plus reference TRBV9 and TRBJ2-3, the full variable domain is DSGVTQTPKHLITATGQRVTLRCSPRSGDLSVYWYQQSLDQGLQFLIQYYNGEERAKGNILERFSAQQFPDLHSELNLSSLELGDSALYFCASSYKATGTDTQYFGPGTRLTVL.

This clonotype turned up a few times. The chain employs TRBV24-1 and TRBJ2-5; 11 bases are shared with TRBD2. The CDR3 extends over 14 amino acids. The V segment lost 8 bases and the J segment 11 bases; nucleotides outside the gene matches: 12. Germline CDR1 and CDR2: KGHDR and SFDVKD. Here the CDR3 DNA reads TGTGCCACCACCGGGACTAGCGGCTACAATGAGCAGTACTTC. Its protein is CATTGTSGYNEQYF.

This clonotype was counted a few times. V is TRBV15 and J is TRBJ1-2; weak D call: TRBD1 (6 bases). The CDR3 loop spans 14 amino acids. Trimming removed 6 bases at V and 3 bases at J, with 14 bases between. The V gene's germline CDR1 is LNHNV and CDR2 YYDKDF (reference sequence). The CDR3 sequence is CATRSSGADYGYTF. CDR3 nucleotides: TGTGCCACCAGAAGTTCAGGGGCGGACTATGGCTACACCTTC.

The CDR3: CASSIGGRVFEQFF. DNA of the CDR3: TGTGCCAGTAGTATAGGGGGTCGGGTCTTTGAGCAGTTCTTC. The chain links TRBV19 to TRBJ2-1; D gene ambiguous. V lost 1 base and J lost 9, with 13 bases in between. CDR1 is LNHDA and CDR2 is SQIVND in the germline V gene (reference sequence). The CDR3 is made up of 14 amino acids.

The chain employs TRBV7-9 and TRBJ2-1; D is perhaps TRBD1 (5 bases). V was shortened by 2 bases and J by 3 bases, with 11 bases between the two germline ends. Germline-derived CDR1 and CDR2 are SEHNR and FQNEAQ (reference sequence). This CDR3 is 15 amino acids long. The CDR3 DNA reads as TGTGCCAGCAGCTTACCCCCAGGGATCTACAATGAGCAGTTCTTC. Residues: CASSLPPGIYNEQFF.

The CDR3 sequence: CASSQDRNVWANEQFF. CDR3 DNA: TGCGCCAGCAGCCAAGATCGGAACGTTTGGGCCAATGAGCAGTTCTTC. This chain connects TRBV4-3 to TRBJ2-1; the D is unclear. V was shortened by 0 bases and J by 6 bases, with 15 bases between the two germline ends. Germline V gene lookup returns CDR1 LGHNA and CDR2 YSLEER. This CDR3 region has 16 residues.